One sample yielded the 32 T cell receptor beta chains listed below, sequenced in a study of blood T cell repertoires in COVID-19. TCRdb keeps only in-frame clones here, not all; method: immunoSEQ multiplex PCR. The data hold tens of thousands of clones, with 90% observed a single time. Specimen: peripheral blood. The source is a woman aged 45-59 years in a cohort sampled during active COVID-19.

This chain links TRBV5-5 with TRBJ1-2; tentatively, D is TRBD1 (6 bases). Per germline, CDR1 SGHKS and CDR2 YYEKEE (reference sequence). The CDR3 is 16 residues long. Trimming removed 2 bases from V and 5 bases from J, with 19 bases in between. The CDR3 DNA reads TGTGCCAGCAGCTTAGGTAACAGGGCCGAACTTTATGGCTACACCTTC. Protein product: CASSLGNRAELYGYTF.

The chain is built from TRBV9 and TRBJ2-1; 13 nucleotides align to TRBD2. CDR1 SGDLS and CDR2 YYNGEE come from the germline V gene. The CDR3 sequence is 17 residues long. The V gene end was trimmed by 0 bases and the J gene end by 6 bases; junction bases not matched to a gene: 6. CDR3 coding DNA: TGTGCCAGCAGCGTAGGACTAGCGGGAGGAGGCCCCAATGAGCAGTTCTTC. It yields the protein CASSVGLAGGGPNEQFF.

A few counts support this clone. The chain combines TRBV6-1 with TRBJ1-5, with D unclear. The CDR3 extends over 15 amino acids. Germline V gives CDR1 MNHNS, CDR2 SASEGT. Trimming took off 0 bases at V and 3 bases at J, with 9 bases between the two ends. For the CDR3, the DNA is TGTGCCAGCAGTGAAGCAGGAGGGTACAATCAGCCCCAGCATTTT. As protein: CASSEAGGYNQPQHF.

The V call is TRBV4-2, the J call TRBJ2-3, with 7 bases identical to TRBD1. V trimming: 0 bases; J trimming: 1 base; junction bases outside the gene matches: 10. CDR3 length equals 18 residues. Germline CDR1 and CDR2: LGHNA and YNFKEQ. CDR3 region: CASSQDLGTAPGTDTQYF. CDR3 DNA sequence: TGTGCCAGCAGCCAAGATCTCGGGACAGCTCCGGGCACAGATACGCAGTATTTT.

This clone was detected a few times. V is TRBV2 and J is TRBJ2-7; TRBD1 matches 7 bases. Germline V gene sequence: CDR1 SNHLY, CDR2 FYNNEI. CDR3 size: 16 residues. V lost 6 bases and J lost 0; bases outside the gene matches: 11. In DNA form, the CDR3 reads TGTGCCAGCAGCCTTTATGGGACAGCCTTCTCCTACGAGCAGTACTTC. It translates to CASSLYGTAFSYEQYF.

This chain uses TRBV28 with TRBJ1-5; perhaps TRBD1 as D (5 bases). From germline, CDR1 is MDHEN and CDR2 SYDVKM. The CDR3 contains 13 residues. V dropped 6 bases and J dropped 6 bases, with 12 bases sitting between them. Here the CDR3 DNA reads TGTGCCAGCAGGTCAGGGAGGACTCAGCCCCAGCATTTT. Its protein product is CASRSGRTQPQHF.

This chain uses TRBV2 with TRBJ2-2; weak D call: TRBD1 (5 bases). The V gene's germline CDR1 is SNHLY and CDR2 FYNNEI. CDR3 size: 16 residues. The V end lost 6 bases, the J end lost 0 bases, and 14 bases lay between the germline ends. The CDR3 loop is CASSPRDPSNTGELFF. The CDR3 nucleotides read TGTGCCAGCAGCCCCAGGGATCCATCGAACACCGGGGAGCTGTTTTTT.

V gene TRBV24-1 combines with J gene TRBJ2-5; D is ambiguous. The CDR3 is made up of 15 amino acids. V shed 3 bases and J shed 6 bases, with 16 bases lying between them. The germline gives CDR1 KGHDR, CDR2 SFDVKD. The CDR3 sequence: CATSDPNMVQKTQYF. The DNA of the CDR3 is TGTGCCACCAGTGATCCAAACATGGTCCAGAAGACCCAGTACTTC.

The CDR3 coding sequence is TGTGCCAGCAGTACAGGGTCGCTCTCCTACGAGCAGTACTTC. Residues: CASSTGSLSYEQYF. The V call is TRBV2, the J call TRBJ2-7; D might be TRBD1 (6 bases). Germline CDR1 and CDR2: SNHLY and FYNNEI. This CDR3 is built from 14 residues. Between the trimmed V and J ends, which lost 5 bases and 0 bases, there was a span of 11 bases.

The chain carries TRBV6-5 and TRBJ2-2, with 8 bases aligning to TRBD1. The CDR3 has 16 amino acids. The germline V gene has CDR1 MNHEY and CDR2 SVGAGI. The V segment lost 3 bases and the J segment 1 base; nucleotides outside the gene matches: 4. The DNA for the CDR3 is TGTGCCAGCAGTTATGGGGACAGGCTGAACACCGGGGAGCTGTTTTTT. Translation gives CASSYGDRLNTGELFF.

V gene TRBV7-2 combines with J gene TRBJ2-1; D is ambiguous. V lost 1 base, J lost 9 bases, and 7 bases lay in between. This CDR3 region has 12 residues. CDR1 is SGHTA and CDR2 is FQGNSA in the germline V gene. The CDR3 region has the DNA TGTGCCAGCAGCTTAGTTACTCCTGAGCAGTTCTTC. Translating gives CASSLVTPEQFF.

V and J are TRBV6-6 and TRBJ1-6; unclear D gene. Trimming stripped 6 bases from V and 11 bases from J, with 20 bases between. The CDR3 has 15 amino acids. Germline V gene data show CDR1 as MNHNY and CDR2 as SVGAGI (reference sequence). Here the CDR3 reads CASRPPSQAVAPLHF. The CDR3, as DNA: TGTGCCAGCAGACCCCCTTCTCAAGCGGTTGCACCCCTCCACTTT.

V and J are TRBV7-9 and TRBJ2-7; TRBD2 aligns across 7 bases. The trim removed 1 base at V and 0 bases at J, leaving 6 bases unmatched. The CDR3 covers 16 residues. Germline lookup yields CDR1 SEHNR and CDR2 FQNEAQ (reference sequence). The CDR3 bases are TGTGCCAGCAGCTTAGGGGCTAGCGGAAGCTCCTACGAGCAGTACTTC. Translation: CASSLGASGSSYEQYF.

As to this clone: This same CDR3 is encoded by further DNA sequences in the sample. The chain is built from TRBV29-1 and TRBJ1-1; D remains unclear. Trimming removed 4 bases at V and 0 bases at J, with 6 bases between. The CDR3 is made up of 12 amino acids. Germline values: CDR1 SQVTM, CDR2 ANQGSEA. CDR3 sequence (DNA): TGCAGCGTTGTACCAGTGAACACTGAAGCTTTCTTT. This gives the protein CSVVPVNTEAFF.

The genes are TRBV6-5 and TRBJ2-1; weak D call: TRBD2 (6 bases). The CDR3 totals 15 residues. Germline lookup yields CDR1 MNHEY and CDR2 SVGAGI. With 2 bases removed from V and 8 bases from J, the gap between germline ends came to 16 bases. The DNA for the CDR3 is TGTGCCAGCAGTTACACCATGACTAGTAGGGATGAGCAGTTCTTC. Residues: CASSYTMTSRDEQFF.

The V call is TRBV21-1, the J call TRBJ1-1; whether TRBD1, the table's D call, matches the DNA was not checked. TRBV21-1 is a documented pseudogene. The CDR3 sequence is 12 residues long. The CDR3 region is CASRGQNSKAFF. In DNA, the CDR3 is TGTGCCAGCAGAGGACAGAACTCTAAAGCTTTCTTT.

The J gene is TRBJ2-5, the V gene TRBV6-5; D unclear. V lost 0 bases to trimming and J lost 5 bases, with 13 bases between them. Germline CDR1 is MNHEY and CDR2 is SVGAGI. CDR3 length: 15 residues. The CDR3 nucleotides are TGTGCCAGCAGTTACTCGAAAATCCTCGGTGAGACCCAGTACTTC. Its protein is CASSYSKILGETQYF.

The chain is built from TRBV7-2 and TRBJ1-1, with D perhaps matching TRBD1 (5 bases). The CDR3 runs 13 residues. Germline lookup yields CDR1 SGHTA and CDR2 FQGNSA. Trimming cost V 3 bases and J 5 bases, with 10 bases left between them. This CDR3 is CASSLTGGTEAFF. CDR3 in DNA: TGTGCCAGCAGCTTGACCGGGGGGACTGAAGCTTTCTTT.

V usage is TRBV5-1 and J usage is TRBJ1-1, with a tentative D call TRBD1 (5 bases). The germline V gene has CDR1 SGHRS and CDR2 YFSETQ. V was trimmed by 3 bases and J by 2 bases, leaving 14 bases between them. This CDR3 comprises 15 residues. The CDR3 sequence is CASSSYSTVNTEAFF. CDR3 DNA: TGCGCCAGCAGCTCATACTCGACAGTAAACACTGAAGCTTTCTTT. Variable domain in full (rest from reference TRBV5-1 and TRBJ1-1): KAGVTQTPRYLIKTRGQQVTLSCSPISGHRSVSWYQQTPGQGLQFLFEYFSETQRNKGNFPGRFSGRQFSNSRSEMNVSTLELGDSALYLCASSSYSTVNTEAFFGQGTRLTVV.

The chain is built from TRBV19 and TRBJ1-4; D is unresolved. CDR3 length: 15 residues. Deletions cut 4 bases from V and 7 bases from J, with 16 bases between. Germline lookup yields CDR1 LNHDA and CDR2 SQIVND (reference sequence). For the CDR3, the DNA is TGTGCCAGTAGTAACACCCGAGTGGGAGGTGAAAAACTGTTTTTT. This translates into CASSNTRVGGEKLFF. The whole variable domain, remainder taken from reference TRBV19 and TRBJ1-4, is DGGITQSPKYLFRKEGQNVTLSCEQNLNHDAMYWYRQDPGQGLRLIYYSQIVNDFQKGDIAEGYSVSREKKESFPLTVTSAQKNPTAFYLCASSNTRVGGEKLFFGSGTQLSVL.

The chain couples TRBV6-5 to TRBJ2-7; 10 bases are a match to TRBD1. CDR1 is MNHEY and CDR2 is SVGAGI in the germline V gene. The CDR3 totals 16 residues. V shed 0 bases, J shed 3 bases, and the junction held 5 bases outside the gene matches. The CDR3 nucleotides are TGTGCCAGCAGTTACTCTGGGACAGGGGTCGGCTACGAGCAGTACTTC. This codes for CASSYSGTGVGYEQYF.

This clone was detected once. This sequence joins TRBV7-9 and TRBJ1-2, with D maybe TRBD1 (6 bases). The CDR3 extends over 14 amino acids. Trimming left V 1 base short and J 2 bases short, with 8 bases between. Germline V lookup: CDR1 SEHNR, CDR2 FQNEAQ (reference sequence). In DNA, the CDR3 is TGTGCCAGCAGCTTAGACAGGGTAAACTATGGCTACACCTTC. It specifies CASSLDRVNYGYTF.

This chain joins TRBV30 and TRBJ1-2, with 7 bases that match TRBD1. V shed 1 base, J shed 2 bases, and the junction held 1 base outside the gene matches. Germline assignment: CDR1 GTSNPN and CDR2 SVGIG (reference sequence). The CDR3 extends over 13 amino acids. In DNA, the CDR3 is TGTGCCTGGAGTGCGGGACAGAACTATGGCTACACCTTC. Translation: CAWSAGQNYGYTF.

The V and J genes are TRBV30 and TRBJ1-4; D is unresolved. This CDR3 region has 14 residues. Germline V gene data show CDR1 as GTSNPN and CDR2 as SVGIG (reference sequence). V was pared by 1 base and J by 0 bases, with 6 bases between. The CDR3 sequence is CAWSGQATNEKLFF. In DNA form, the CDR3 reads TGTGCCTGGAGTGGGCAGGCAACTAATGAAAAACTGTTTTTT.

The chain links TRBV19 to TRBJ1-1, with 8 bases lining up with TRBD1. CDR3 length: 13 amino acids. Germline assignment: CDR1 LNHDA and CDR2 SQIVND (reference sequence). V gave up 6 bases and J gave up 5 bases; unmatched junction bases: 5. The CDR3 sequence is CASSSQGGTEAFF. The CDR3 DNA sequence: TGTGCCAGTAGCTCACAGGGGGGGACTGAAGCTTTCTTT.

The CDR3 loop reads CASSLSGVQNIQYF. CDR3 DNA sequence: TGTGCCAGCAGTTTATCGGGGGTACAAAACATTCAGTACTTC. The rearrangement uses TRBV28 and TRBJ2-4, with D perhaps matching TRBD2 (6 bases). V lost 1 base and J 5 bases, leaving 9 bases between the germline ends. Looked up from germline, CDR1 is MDHEN and CDR2 is SYDVKM. The CDR3 extends over 14 amino acids.

The chain recombines TRBV3-1 (or the pseudogene TRBV3-2) with TRBJ1-2, with 7 bases aligning to TRBD1. This CDR3 spans 15 amino acids. V lost 6 bases to trimming and J lost 1 base; unmatched junction nucleotides: 8. CDR1 is LGHDT, CDR2 YNNKEL, per germline (reference sequence). The CDR3 protein is CASSPGQENNYGYTF. The CDR3 DNA reads as TGTGCCAGCAGTCCCGGACAGGAAAATAACTATGGCTACACCTTC.

The V and J genes are TRBV9 and TRBJ2-3, with a tentative D call TRBD1 (5 bases). Trimming pared 5 bases from V and 10 bases from J, leaving 20 bases between. Germline V gives CDR1 SGDLS, CDR2 YYNGEE. The CDR3 loop spans 14 amino acids. CDR3 loop: CASSSLQGNWAQYF. CDR3 DNA: TGTGCCAGCAGTTCCCTCCAGGGCAATTGGGCGCAGTATTTT. The full variable domain, rest sourced from reference TRBV9 and TRBJ2-3, is DSGVTQTPKHLITATGQRVTLRCSPRSGDLSVYWYQQSLDQGLQFLIQYYNGEERAKGNILERFSAQQFPDLHSELNLSSLELGDSALYFCASSSLQGNWAQYFGPGTRLTVL.

The chain has TRBV3-1 (or the pseudogene TRBV3-2) and TRBJ2-1; D is possibly TRBD2 (5 bases). The CDR3 is made up of 16 amino acids. Trimming shortened V by 4 bases and J by 7 bases, and 20 bases separated the two germline ends. Germline values: CDR1 LGHDT, CDR2 YNNKEL (reference sequence). The CDR3 loop reads CASSPPASTSFNEQFF. The CDR3 DNA is TGTGCCAGCAGCCCCCCCGCTAGCACCTCTTTTAATGAGCAGTTCTTC.

This clone was observed once. The rearrangement links TRBV6-1 to TRBJ2-7, with 8 bases lining up with TRBD1. This CDR3 spans 15 amino acids. Germline assignment: CDR1 MNHNS and CDR2 SASEGT. Losses at the gene ends were 1 base for V and 3 bases for J; bases not matched to a gene: 5. DNA for the CDR3: TGTGCCAGCAGTGAAGAGGGGACAGGTGGCTACGAGCAGTACTTC. This translates into CASSEEGTGGYEQYF.

The genes are TRBV7-2 and TRBJ1-5; D is uncertain. The CDR3 runs to 15 residues. Germline V CDR1 and CDR2: SGHTA, FQGNSA. V was cut by 1 base and J by 6 bases, with 13 bases left in between. CDR3 protein: CASSLGPSRSQPQHF. The CDR3 coding sequence is TGTGCCAGCAGCTTAGGACCCAGTCGGAGTCAGCCCCAGCATTTT.

The chain employs TRBV6-6 and TRBJ2-2, with D possibly matching TRBD2 (5 bases). Trimming removed 5 bases at V and 8 bases at J, with 6 bases between. This CDR3 region has 11 residues. The V gene's germline CDR1 is MNHNY and CDR2 SVGAGI (reference sequence). CDR3 amino acids: CASSPGGELFF. CDR3 DNA: TGTGCCAGCAGTCCGGGAGGGGAGCTGTTTTTT.